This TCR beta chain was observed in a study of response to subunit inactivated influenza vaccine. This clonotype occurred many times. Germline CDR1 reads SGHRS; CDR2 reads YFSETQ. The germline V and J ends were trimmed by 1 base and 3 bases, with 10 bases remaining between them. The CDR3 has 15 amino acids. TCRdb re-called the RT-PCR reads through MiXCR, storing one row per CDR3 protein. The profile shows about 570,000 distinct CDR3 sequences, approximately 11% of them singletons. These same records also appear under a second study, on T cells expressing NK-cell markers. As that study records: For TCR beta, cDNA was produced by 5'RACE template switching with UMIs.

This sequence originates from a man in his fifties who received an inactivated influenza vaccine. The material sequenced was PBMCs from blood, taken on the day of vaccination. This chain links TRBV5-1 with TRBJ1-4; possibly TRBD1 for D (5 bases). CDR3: CASSLKGSPNEKLFF. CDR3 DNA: TGCGCCAGCAGCTTGAAGGGGAGCCCTAATGAAAAACTGTTTTTT.